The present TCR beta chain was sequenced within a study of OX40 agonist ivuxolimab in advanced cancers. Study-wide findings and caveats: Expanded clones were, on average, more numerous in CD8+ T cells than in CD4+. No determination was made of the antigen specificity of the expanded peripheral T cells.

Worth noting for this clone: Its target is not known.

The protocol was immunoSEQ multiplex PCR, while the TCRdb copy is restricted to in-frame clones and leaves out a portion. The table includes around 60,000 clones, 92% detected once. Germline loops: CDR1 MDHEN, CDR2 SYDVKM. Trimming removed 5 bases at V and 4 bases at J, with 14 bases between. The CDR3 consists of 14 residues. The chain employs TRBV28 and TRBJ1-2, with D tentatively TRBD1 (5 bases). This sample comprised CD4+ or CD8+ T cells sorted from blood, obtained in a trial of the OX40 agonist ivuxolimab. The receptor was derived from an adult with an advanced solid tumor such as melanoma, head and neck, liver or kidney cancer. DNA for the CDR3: TGTGCCAGCAGTCAAACAAGGGGCATCTATGGCTACACCTTC. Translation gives CASSQTRGIYGYTF.